The 9 T cell receptor beta chains presented below share a single source sample, sequenced in a study of tumor-infiltrating lymphocytes in primary liver carcinoma. Starting material for RNA and DNA co-extraction consisted of about 17-32 mg of unsorted bulk tissue. A constant-region primer served to make TCR beta cDNA from approximately 490 ng total RNA. Three-round nested multiplex PCR performed with slightly modified ARM-PCR produced the TCR beta libraries. TRBV1-TRBV30 forward primers paired with a C-beta reverse primer were used in the first two PCR rounds, which ran approximately 10 cycles each. TCRdb independently ran MiXCR on the multiplex PCR reads; one entry per CDR3 protein. The repertoire has 150,000 to 200,000 distinct CDR3 sequences, over 80% of them found once; the top ten carry 15% to 20%. Sequenced material: tumor tissue from primary liver carcinoma. These receptors originate from a man aged 40-55 years with primary liver carcinoma and hepatitis B virus infection.

The chain joins TRBV7-9 to TRBJ2-3; tentatively, D is TRBD1 or TRBD2 (6 bases each). Germline values: CDR1 SEHNR, CDR2 FQNEAQ (reference sequence). Trimming cost V 6 bases and J 7 bases, with 20 bases left between them. This CDR3 has 15 amino acids. CDR3 residues: CASSLSGGQAYTQYF. CDR3 nucleotides: TGTGCCAGCAGTCTGTCTGGGGGGCAGGCATATACGCAGTATTTT. Full variable domain (rest looked up from reference TRBV7-9 and TRBJ2-3): DTGVSQNPRHKITKRGQNVTFRCDPISEHNRLYWYRQTLGQGPEFLTYFQNEAQLEKSRLLSDRFSAERPKGSFSTLEIQRTEQGDSAMYLCASSLSGGQAYTQYFGPGTRLTVL.

This clonotype was counted many times. V gene TRBV28 combines with J gene TRBJ2-5; TRBD2 aligns across 9 bases. V trimming: 9 bases; J trimming: 1 base; junction bases outside the gene matches: 9. The CDR3 covers 15 residues. CDR1 is MDHEN, CDR2 SYDVKM, per germline. The CDR3 DNA reads TGTGCCAGTCATTTGGCTAGCGGGGTCCAAGAGACCCAGTACTTC. Translating gives CASHLASGVQETQYF.

This clonotype was detected once. Relative to the germline gene, one junction end is altered; a read error may explain this. The CDR3 spells CSVAPGWGVNTEAFF. The CDR3 bases are TGCAGTGTTGCCCCGGGATGGGGAGTGAATACTGAAGCTTTCTTT. The rearrangement uses TRBV29-1 and TRBJ1-1; no reliable D call. The germline V gene has CDR1 SQVTM and CDR2 ANQGSEA. The CDR3 is 15 residues long. Full variable domain (rest looked up from reference TRBV29-1 and TRBJ1-1): SAVISQKPSRDICQRGTSLTIQCQVDSQVTMMFWYRQQPGQSLTLIATANQGSEATYESGFVIDKFPISRPNLTFSTLTVSNMSPEDSSIYLCSVAPGWGVNTEAFFGQGTRLTVV.

This clonotype was observed a single time. A junction end diverges from the germline sequence, so it may reflect a read error. The rearrangement uses TRBV29-1 and TRBJ2-7, with 7 bases identical to TRBD1. Germline-derived CDR1 and CDR2 are SQVTM and ANQGSEA. The CDR3 sequence is 13 residues long. For the CDR3, the DNA is TGCAGCATTGTCCCGACAGGGCTCCACGAGCAGTATTTC. This codes for CSIVPTGLHEQYF.

Regarding this clonotype: A read error may account for a junction end that differs from germline. This rearrangement joins TRBV5-6 to TRBJ2-4; D gene ambiguous. This CDR3 comprises 14 residues. Germline V CDR1 and CDR2: SGHDT, YYEEEE. CDR3 nucleotides: TGTGCCAGGAGCTCAAGATATAGTTTGGGCATTCAGTACTTC. Translation: CARSSRYSLGIQYF.

Remarks on this clonotype: The junction shows a germline mismatch at one end, possibly a read error. The chain joins TRBV6-1 to TRBJ2-6, with D perhaps matching TRBD1 (6 bases). Germline lookup yields CDR1 MNHNS and CDR2 SASEGT. This CDR3 contains 18 residues. The CDR3 nucleotides are TGTGCCAGCAGTGGATACAGGGATCGTACCTCTGGGGCCAACGCCCTGACTTTC. It encodes CASSGYRDRTSGANALTF.

Comments on this clonotype: Sequence at one end of the junction differs from germline and may be a read error. The V and J genes are TRBV6-5 and TRBJ2-1, with D unresolved. From germline, CDR1 is MNHEY and CDR2 SVGAGI. The CDR3 covers 15 residues. The CDR3 DNA follows: TGTGTCAGCAGGCGAGCAGGTCCTTCCTACAAAGAGCAGTTCTTC. It yields the protein CVSRRAGPSYKEQFF.

The V gene is TRBV5-4, the J gene TRBJ1-1, with 8 bases fitting TRBD1. V trimming: 9 bases; J trimming: 2 bases; junction bases outside the gene matches: 9. The CDR3 is 14 residues long. Germline V gene sequence: CDR1 SGHNT, CDR2 YYREEE (reference sequence). CDR3 DNA: TGTGCCAACAACGGGACAGGATTAAACACTGAAGCTTTCTTT. Translation gives CANNGTGLNTEAFF.

J is TRBJ2-1 and V is TRBV24-1, with 15 bases that match TRBD2. The CDR3 covers 17 residues. Per the germline V gene, CDR1 is KGHDR and CDR2 is SFDVKD. V was clipped by 2 bases and J by 7 bases; unmatched bases: 5. The CDR3, as DNA: TGTGCCACCAGTGATTCTTTCGGGACTAGCGGGAGGAATGAGCAGTTCTTC. Translation gives CATSDSFGTSGRNEQFF.